This T cell receptor (beta chain) comes out of a study of cytomegalovirus exposure and HLA in healthy donors. Trimming removed 2 bases from V and 5 bases from J, with 10 bases in between. CDR3 size: 13 residues. CDR1 is ENHRY and CDR2 is SYGVKD in the germline V gene. Overall study findings and caveats: The study reported that TCR beta sequences accurately predicted HLA-A and HLA-B alleles in most subjects.

It was with 60 Vbeta and 13 Jbeta primers that the PCR ran. Profiled with immunoSEQ multiplex PCR; TCRdb holds only in-frame clones, not every one. The sample has fewer than 100,000 clones, around 74% seen once. This clone was counted a few times. Its antigen is undetermined. The chain couples TRBV10-3 to TRBJ2-7, with D possibly being TRBD1 (6 bases). This receptor was obtained from a man in his forties or fifties in good health and CMV-seropositive. What was sequenced was PBMCs. The DNA for the CDR3 is TGTGCCATCAGTGAGAATCGGGACAACGAGCAGTACTTC. It specifies CAISENRDNEQYF.